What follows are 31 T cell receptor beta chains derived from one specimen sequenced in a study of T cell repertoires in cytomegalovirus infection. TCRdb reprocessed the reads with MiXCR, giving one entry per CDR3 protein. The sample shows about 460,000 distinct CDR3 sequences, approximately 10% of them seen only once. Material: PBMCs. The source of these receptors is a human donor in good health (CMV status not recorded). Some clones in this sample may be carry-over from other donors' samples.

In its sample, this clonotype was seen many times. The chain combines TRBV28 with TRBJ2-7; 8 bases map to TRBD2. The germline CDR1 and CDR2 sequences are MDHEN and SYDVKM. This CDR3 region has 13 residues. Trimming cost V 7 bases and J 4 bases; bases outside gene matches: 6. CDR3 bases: TGTGCCAGCACCGGGGGGGAACCTTACGAGCAGTACTTC. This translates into CASTGGEPYEQYF.

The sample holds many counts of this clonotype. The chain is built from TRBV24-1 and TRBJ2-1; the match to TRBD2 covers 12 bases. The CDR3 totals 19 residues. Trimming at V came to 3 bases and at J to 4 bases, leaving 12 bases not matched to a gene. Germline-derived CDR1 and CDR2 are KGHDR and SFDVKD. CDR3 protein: CATSDPVPGLAGRYNEQFF. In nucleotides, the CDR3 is TGTGCCACCAGTGATCCAGTACCGGGACTAGCGGGCCGATACAATGAGCAGTTCTTC.

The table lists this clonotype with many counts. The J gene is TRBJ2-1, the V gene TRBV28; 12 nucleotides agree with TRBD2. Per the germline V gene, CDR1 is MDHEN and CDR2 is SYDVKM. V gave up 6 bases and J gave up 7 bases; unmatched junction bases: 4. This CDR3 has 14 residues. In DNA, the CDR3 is TGTGCCAGCAGAACTAGCGGGGGGATGAATGAGCAGTTCTTC. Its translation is CASRTSGGMNEQFF.

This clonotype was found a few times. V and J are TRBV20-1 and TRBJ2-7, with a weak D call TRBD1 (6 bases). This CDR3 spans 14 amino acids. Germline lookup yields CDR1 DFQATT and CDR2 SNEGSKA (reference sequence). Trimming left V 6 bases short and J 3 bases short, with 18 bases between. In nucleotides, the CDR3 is TGCAGTGCGTCACGGGACACGGACAGCTACGAGCAGTACTTC. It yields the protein CSASRDTDSYEQYF.

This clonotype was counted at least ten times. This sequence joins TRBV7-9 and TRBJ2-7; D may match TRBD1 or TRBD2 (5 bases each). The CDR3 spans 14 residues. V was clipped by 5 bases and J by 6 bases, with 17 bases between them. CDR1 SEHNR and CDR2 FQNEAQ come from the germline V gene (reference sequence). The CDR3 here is CASSRPGTLGEQYF. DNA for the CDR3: TGTGCCAGCAGCCGACCCGGGACCCTCGGCGAGCAGTACTTC.

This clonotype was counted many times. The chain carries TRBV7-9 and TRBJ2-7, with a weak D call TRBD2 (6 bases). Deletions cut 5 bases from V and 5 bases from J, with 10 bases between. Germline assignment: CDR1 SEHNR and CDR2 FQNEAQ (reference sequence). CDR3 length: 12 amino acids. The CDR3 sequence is CASSPDYNEQYF. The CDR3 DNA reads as TGTGCCAGCAGCCCGGACTATAACGAGCAGTACTTC.

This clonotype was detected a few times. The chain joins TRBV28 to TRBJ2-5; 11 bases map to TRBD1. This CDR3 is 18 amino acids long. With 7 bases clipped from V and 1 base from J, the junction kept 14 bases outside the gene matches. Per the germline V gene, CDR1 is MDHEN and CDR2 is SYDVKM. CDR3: CASKNGQGARFFQETQYF. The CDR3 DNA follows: TGTGCCAGCAAGAACGGACAGGGGGCAAGGTTTTTCCAAGAGACCCAGTACTTC.

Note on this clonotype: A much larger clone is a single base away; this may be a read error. The CDR3 bases are TGTGCCAGTAGCCGACAGGATAATTCACCCTTCCACTTT. Amino acids: CASSRQDNSPFHF. V and J are TRBV19 and TRBJ1-6, with a possible D match to TRBD1 (6 bases). This CDR3 has 13 amino acids. Germline CDR1 LNHDA, CDR2 SQIVND (reference sequence).

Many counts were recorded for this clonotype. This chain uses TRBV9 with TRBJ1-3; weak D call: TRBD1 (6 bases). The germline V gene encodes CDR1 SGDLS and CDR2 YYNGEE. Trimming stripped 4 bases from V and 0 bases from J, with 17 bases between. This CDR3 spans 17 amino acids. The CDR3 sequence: CASSSPNDRFSGNTIYF. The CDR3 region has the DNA TGTGCCAGCAGCTCCCCCAACGACAGGTTCTCTGGAAACACCATATATTTT.

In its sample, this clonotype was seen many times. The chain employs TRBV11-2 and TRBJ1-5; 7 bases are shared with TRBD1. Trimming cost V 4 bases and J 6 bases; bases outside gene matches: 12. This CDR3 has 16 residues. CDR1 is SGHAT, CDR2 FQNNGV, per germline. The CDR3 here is CASSSLRGGAGQPQHF. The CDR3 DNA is TGTGCCAGCAGCTCCCTCAGGGGGGGCGCGGGTCAGCCCCAGCATTTT.

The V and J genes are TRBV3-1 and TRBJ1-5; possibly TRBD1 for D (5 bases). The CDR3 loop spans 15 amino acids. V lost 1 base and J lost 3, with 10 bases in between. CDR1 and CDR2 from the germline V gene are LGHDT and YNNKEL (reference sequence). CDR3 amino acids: CASSQGWGLNQPQHF. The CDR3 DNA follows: TGTGCCAGCAGCCAAGGGTGGGGCCTCAATCAGCCCCAGCATTTT. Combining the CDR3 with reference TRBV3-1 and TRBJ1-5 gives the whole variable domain DTAVSQTPKYLVTQMGNDKSIKCEQNLGHDTMYWYKQDSKKFLKIMFSYNNKELIINETVPNRFSPKSPDKAHLNLHINSLELGDSAVYFCASSQGWGLNQPQHFGDGTRLSIL.

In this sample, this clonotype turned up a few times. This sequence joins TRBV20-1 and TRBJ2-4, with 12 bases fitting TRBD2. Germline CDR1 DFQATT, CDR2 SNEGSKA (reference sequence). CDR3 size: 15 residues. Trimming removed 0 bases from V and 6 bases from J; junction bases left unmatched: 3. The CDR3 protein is CSARDPSGGVNIQYF. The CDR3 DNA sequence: TGCAGTGCTAGAGATCCTAGCGGGGGGGTAAACATTCAGTACTTC.

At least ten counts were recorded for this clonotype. CDR3 region: CASSLNRGDDEQFF. In nucleotides, the CDR3 is TGTGCCAGCAGCTTAAACAGGGGTGACGATGAGCAGTTCTTC. The rearrangement joins TRBV7-7 to TRBJ2-1, with TRBD1 identical over 7 bases. Trimming took 2 bases from V and 8 from J; bases not matched to a gene: 6. This CDR3 is built from 14 residues. CDR1 is SSHAT and CDR2 is FNYEAQ in the germline V gene (reference sequence).

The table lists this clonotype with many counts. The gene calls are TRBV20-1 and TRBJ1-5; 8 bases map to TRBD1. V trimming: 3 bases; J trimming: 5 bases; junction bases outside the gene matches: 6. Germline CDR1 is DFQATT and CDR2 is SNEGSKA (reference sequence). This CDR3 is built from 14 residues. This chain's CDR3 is CSARRDRGHQPQHF. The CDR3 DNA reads TGCAGTGCTAGGCGAGACAGGGGACATCAGCCCCAGCATTTT.

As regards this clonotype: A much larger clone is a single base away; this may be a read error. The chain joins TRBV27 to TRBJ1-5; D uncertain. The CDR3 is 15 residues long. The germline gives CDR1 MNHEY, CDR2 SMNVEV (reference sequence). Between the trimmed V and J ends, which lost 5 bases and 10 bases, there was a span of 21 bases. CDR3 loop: CASSPRRPGSSPQHF. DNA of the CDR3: TGTGCCAGCAGTCCCCGACGCCCGGGTAGTAGCCCCCAGCATTTT.

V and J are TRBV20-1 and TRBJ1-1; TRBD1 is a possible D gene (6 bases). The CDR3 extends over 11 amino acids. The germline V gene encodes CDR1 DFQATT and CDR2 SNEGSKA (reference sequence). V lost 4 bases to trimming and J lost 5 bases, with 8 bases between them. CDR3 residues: CSATGETEAFF. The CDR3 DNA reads TGCAGTGCTACAGGGGAAACTGAAGCTTTCTTT.

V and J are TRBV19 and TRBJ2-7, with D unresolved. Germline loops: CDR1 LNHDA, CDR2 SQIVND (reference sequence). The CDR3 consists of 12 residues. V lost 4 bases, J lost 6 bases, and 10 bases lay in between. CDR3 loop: CASSTQRSEQYF. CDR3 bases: TGTGCCAGTAGTACCCAGAGATCCGAGCAGTACTTC.

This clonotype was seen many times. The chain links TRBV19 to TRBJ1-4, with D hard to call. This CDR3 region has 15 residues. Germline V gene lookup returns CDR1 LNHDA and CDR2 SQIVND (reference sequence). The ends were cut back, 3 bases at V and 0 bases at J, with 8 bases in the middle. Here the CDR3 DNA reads TGTGCCAGTAGTATCAACAGAGCAACTAATGAAAAACTGTTTTTT. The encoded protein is CASSINRATNEKLFF.

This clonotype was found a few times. CDR3 loop: CASTPWTGGGSEAFF. CDR3 DNA: TGTGCCAGTACCCCTTGGACAGGGGGCGGTTCTGAAGCTTTCTTT. The V and J genes are TRBV19 and TRBJ1-1; 11 bases map to TRBD1. This CDR3 comprises 15 residues. CDR1 and CDR2 (germline): LNHDA, SQIVND (reference sequence). After removal of 7 bases from V and 6 bases from J, the junction contained 10 bases not matched to a gene. Together with reference TRBV19 and TRBJ1-1, the CDR3 gives the full variable domain: DGGITQSPKYLFRKEGQNVTLSCEQNLNHDAMYWYRQDPGQGLRLIYYSQIVNDFQKGDIAEGYSVSREKKESFPLTVTSAQKNPTAFYLCASTPWTGGGSEAFFGQGTRLTVV.

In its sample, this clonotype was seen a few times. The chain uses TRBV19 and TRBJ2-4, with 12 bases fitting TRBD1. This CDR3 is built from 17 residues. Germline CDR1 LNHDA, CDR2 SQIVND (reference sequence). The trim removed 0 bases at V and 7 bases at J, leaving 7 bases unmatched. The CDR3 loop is CASSIEGQGAPGNIQYF. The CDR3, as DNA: TGTGCCAGTAGTATAGAGGGACAGGGGGCCCCGGGGAACATTCAGTACTTC.

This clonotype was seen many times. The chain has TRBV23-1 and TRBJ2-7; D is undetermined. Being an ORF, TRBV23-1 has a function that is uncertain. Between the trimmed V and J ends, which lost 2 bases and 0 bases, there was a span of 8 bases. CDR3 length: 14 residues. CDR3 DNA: TGCGCCAGCAGTCAAAGGGCCCTCTCCTACGAGCAGTACTTC. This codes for CASSQRALSYEQYF.

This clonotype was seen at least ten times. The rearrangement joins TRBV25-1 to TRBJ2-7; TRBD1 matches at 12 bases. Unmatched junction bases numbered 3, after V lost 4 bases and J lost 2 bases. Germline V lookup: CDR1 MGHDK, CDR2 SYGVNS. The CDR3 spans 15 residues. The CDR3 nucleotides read TGTGCCAGCAGTGGCCGGGACAGGGGGCCCTACGAGCAGTACTTC. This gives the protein CASSGRDRGPYEQYF.

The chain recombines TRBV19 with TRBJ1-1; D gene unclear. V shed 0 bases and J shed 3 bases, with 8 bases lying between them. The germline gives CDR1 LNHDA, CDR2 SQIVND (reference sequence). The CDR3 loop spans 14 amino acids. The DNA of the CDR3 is TGTGCCAGTAGTATAGATGCGGGGTACACTGAAGCTTTCTTT. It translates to CASSIDAGYTEAFF.

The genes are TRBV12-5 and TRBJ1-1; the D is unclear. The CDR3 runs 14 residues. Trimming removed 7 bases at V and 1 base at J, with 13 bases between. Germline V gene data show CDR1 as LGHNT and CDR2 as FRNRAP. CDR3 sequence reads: CASVLGRANTEAFF. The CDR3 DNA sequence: TGTGCTAGTGTCCTCGGACGGGCGAACACTGAAGCTTTCTTT.

In DNA form, the CDR3 reads TGTGCCACAGGACAGATTCGGGCCAACGTCCTGACTTTC. This gives the protein CATGQIRANVLTF. The chain combines TRBV10-3 with TRBJ2-6; a possible D gene is TRBD1 (6 bases). The V end was cut by 10 bases, the J end by 5 bases, with 12 bases between. The CDR3 has 13 residues. The germline V gene encodes CDR1 ENHRY and CDR2 SYGVKD.

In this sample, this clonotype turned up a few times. The CDR3 region is CSATPPTGGHSNQPQHF. The CDR3, as DNA: TGCAGTGCTACCCCGCCGACAGGGGGGCATAGCAATCAGCCCCAGCATTTT. The rearrangement links TRBV20-1 to TRBJ1-5, with 9 bases identical to TRBD1. This CDR3 spans 17 amino acids. Germline loops: CDR1 DFQATT, CDR2 SNEGSKA (reference sequence). The V gene end was trimmed by 4 bases and the J gene end by 0 bases; junction bases not matched to a gene: 10.

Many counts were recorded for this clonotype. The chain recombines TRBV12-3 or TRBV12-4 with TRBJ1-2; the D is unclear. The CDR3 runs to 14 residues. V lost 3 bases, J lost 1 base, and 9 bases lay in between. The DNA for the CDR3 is TGTGCCAGCAGTTTGAACCGTCTTAACTATGGCTACACCTTC. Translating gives CASSLNRLNYGYTF.

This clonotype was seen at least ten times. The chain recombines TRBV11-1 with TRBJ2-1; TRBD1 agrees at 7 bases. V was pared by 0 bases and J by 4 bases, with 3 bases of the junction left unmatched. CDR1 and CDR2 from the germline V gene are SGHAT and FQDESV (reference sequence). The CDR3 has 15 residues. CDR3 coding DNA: TGTGCCAGCAGCTTAGCATGGACAGGTTACAATGAGCAGTTCTTC. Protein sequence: CASSLAWTGYNEQFF.

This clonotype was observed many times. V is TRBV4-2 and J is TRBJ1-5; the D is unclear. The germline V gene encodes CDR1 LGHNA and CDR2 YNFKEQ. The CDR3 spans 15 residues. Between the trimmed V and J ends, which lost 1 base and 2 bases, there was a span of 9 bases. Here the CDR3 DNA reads TGTGCCAGCAGCCAAGTGGGTTTCGGCAATCAGCCCCAGCATTTT. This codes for CASSQVGFGNQPQHF.

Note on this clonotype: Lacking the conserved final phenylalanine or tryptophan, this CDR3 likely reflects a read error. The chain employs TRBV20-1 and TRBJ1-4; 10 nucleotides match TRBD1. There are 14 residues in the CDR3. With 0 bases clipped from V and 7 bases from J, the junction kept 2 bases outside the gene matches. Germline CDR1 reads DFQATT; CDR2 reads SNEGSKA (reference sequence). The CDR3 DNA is TGCAGTGCTAGAGATGGGACAGGGGTTGAAAAACTGTTTTTA. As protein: CSARDGTGVEKLFL.

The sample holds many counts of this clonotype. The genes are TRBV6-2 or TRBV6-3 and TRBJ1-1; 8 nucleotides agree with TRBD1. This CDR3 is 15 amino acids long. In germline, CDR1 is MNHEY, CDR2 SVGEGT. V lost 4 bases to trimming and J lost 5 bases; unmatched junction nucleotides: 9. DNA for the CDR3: TGTGCCAGCAGTTCGAGGGCAGGGGGCTTTACTGAAGCTTTCTTT. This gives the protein CASSSRAGGFTEAFF.